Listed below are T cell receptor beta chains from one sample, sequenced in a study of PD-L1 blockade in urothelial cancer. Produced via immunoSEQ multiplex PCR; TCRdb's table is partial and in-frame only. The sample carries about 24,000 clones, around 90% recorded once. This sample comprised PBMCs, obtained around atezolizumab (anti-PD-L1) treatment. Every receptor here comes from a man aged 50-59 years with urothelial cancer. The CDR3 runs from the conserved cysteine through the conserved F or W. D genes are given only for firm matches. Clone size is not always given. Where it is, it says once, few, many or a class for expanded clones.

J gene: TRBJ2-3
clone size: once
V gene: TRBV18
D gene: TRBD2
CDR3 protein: CASSLIPGTSGYSTDTQYF
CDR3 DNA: TGTGCCAGCTCACTTATACCTGGGACTAGCGGGTACAGCACAGATACGCAGTATTTT

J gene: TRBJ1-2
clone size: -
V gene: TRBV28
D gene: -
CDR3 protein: CASSREFYGYTF
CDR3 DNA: TGTGCCAGCAGCCGGGAGTTCTATGGCTACACCTTC

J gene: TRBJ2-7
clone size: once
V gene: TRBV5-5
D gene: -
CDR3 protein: CASSLATGSHVSYEQYF
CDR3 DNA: TGTGCCAGCAGCTTGGCCACCGGGAGCCACGTCTCCTACGAGCAGTACTTC

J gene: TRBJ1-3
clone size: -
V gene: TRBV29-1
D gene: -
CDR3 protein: CSVEGDWSTGNTIYF
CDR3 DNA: TGCAGCGTTGAAGGTGACTGGAGTACAGGAAACACCATATATTTT

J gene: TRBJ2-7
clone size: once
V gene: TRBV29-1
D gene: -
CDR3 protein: CSVVGREVEQYF
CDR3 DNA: TGCAGCGTTGTGGGCAGGGAGGTCGAGCAGTACTTC

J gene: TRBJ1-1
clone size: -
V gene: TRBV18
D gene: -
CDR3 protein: CASSPTQIGVTEAFF
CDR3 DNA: TGTGCCAGCTCCCCTACCCAAATAGGGGTCACTGAAGCTTTCTTT

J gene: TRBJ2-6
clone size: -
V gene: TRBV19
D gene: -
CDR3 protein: CASSIDAVGGAHPSGANVLTF
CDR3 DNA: TGTGCCAGTAGTATAGACGCCGTGGGGGGGGCTCACCCCTCTGGGGCCAACGTCCTGACTTTC

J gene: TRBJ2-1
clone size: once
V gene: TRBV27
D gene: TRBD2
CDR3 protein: CASTAGNSGRANEQFF
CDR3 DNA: TGTGCCAGCACGGCAGGTAATAGCGGGAGGGCGAATGAGCAGTTCTTC

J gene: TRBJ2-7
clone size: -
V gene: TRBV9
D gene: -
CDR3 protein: CASSVVSPHEQYF
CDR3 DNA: TGTGCCAGCAGCGTAGTTAGCCCCCACGAGCAGTACTTC

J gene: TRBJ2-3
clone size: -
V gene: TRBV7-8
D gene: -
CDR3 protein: CASRVQGLIDTQYF
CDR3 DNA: TGTGCCAGCAGGGTACAGGGTTTGATAGATACGCAGTATTTT

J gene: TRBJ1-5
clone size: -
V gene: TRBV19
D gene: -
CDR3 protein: CASSISQGNQPQHF
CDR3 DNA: TGTGCCAGTAGTATATCACAGGGAAATCAGCCCCAGCATTTT

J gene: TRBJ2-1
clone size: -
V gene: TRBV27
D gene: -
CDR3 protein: CASSFSRTGLGYNEQFF
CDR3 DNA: TGTGCCAGCAGTTTTTCACGTACAGGGTTGGGGTACAATGAGCAGTTCTTC

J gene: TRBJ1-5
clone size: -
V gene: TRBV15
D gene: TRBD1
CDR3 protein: CATRDGQGWRSNQPQHF
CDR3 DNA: TGTGCCACCAGAGACGGACAGGGCTGGAGGAGCAATCAGCCCCAGCATTTT

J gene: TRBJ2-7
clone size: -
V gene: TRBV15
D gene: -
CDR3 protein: CATSGPFYEQYF
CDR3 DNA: TGTGCCACCAGCGGCCCATTCTACGAGCAGTACTTC

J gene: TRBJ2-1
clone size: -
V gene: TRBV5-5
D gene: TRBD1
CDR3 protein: CASRRQGNSYNEQFF
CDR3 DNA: TGTGCCAGCAGACGACAGGGTAACTCCTACAATGAGCAGTTCTTC

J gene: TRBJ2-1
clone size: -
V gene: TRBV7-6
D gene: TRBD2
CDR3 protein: CASSLGGLGNEQFF
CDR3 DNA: TGTGCCAGCAGCTTAGGGGGACTAGGCAATGAGCAGTTCTTC

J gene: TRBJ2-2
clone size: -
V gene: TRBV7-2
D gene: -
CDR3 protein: CASSLEGVGTGELFF
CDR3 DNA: TGTGCCAGCAGCCTAGAGGGAGTAGGTACCGGGGAGCTGTTTTTT

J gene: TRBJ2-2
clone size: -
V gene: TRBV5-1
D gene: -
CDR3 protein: CASSLESTNTGELFF
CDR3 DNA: TGCGCCAGCAGCTTGGAGTCTACGAACACCGGGGAGCTGTTTTTT

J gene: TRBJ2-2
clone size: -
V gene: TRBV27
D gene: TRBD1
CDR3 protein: CASRFRGYNTGELFF
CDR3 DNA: TGTGCCAGCCGATTCAGGGGGTACAACACCGGGGAGCTGTTTTTT

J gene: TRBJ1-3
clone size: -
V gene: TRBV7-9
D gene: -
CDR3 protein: CASEIGGDRTGNTIYF
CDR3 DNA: TGTGCCAGCGAGATTGGAGGGGATCGTACTGGAAACACCATATATTTT

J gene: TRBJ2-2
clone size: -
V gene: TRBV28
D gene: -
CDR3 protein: CASSLYPEGELFF
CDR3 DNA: TGTGCCAGCAGTTTATATCCAGAAGGGGAGCTGTTTTTT

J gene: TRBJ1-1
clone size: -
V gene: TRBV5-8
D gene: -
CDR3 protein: CANPRLRGNTEAFF
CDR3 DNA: TGTGCCAACCCGCGGCTAAGGGGGAACACTGAAGCTTTCTTT

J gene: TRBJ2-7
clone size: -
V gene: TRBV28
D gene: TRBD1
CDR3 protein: CASSTLGQGDYEQYF
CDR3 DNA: TGTGCCAGCAGTACCCTGGGACAGGGCGACTACGAGCAGTACTTC

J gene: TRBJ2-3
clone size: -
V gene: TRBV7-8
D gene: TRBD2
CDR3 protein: CASSVVLGGADTQYF
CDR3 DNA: TGTGCCAGCAGCGTAGTCCTCGGGGGGGCAGATACGCAGTATTTT

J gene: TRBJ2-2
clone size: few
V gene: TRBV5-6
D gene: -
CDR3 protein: CASSLDFSTGELFF
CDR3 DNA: TGTGCCAGCAGCTTGGACTTTTCCACCGGGGAGCTGTTTTTT

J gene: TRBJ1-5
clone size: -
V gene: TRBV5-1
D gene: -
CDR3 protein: CASSWDWGSNQPQHF
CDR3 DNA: TGCGCCAGCAGCTGGGACTGGGGGAGCAATCAGCCCCAGCATTTT

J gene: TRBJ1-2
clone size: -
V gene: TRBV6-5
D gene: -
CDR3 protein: CASSLEANYGYTF
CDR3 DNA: TGTGCCAGCTCCCTCGAGGCTAACTATGGCTACACCTTC

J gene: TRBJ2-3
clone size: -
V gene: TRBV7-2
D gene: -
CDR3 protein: CASSPSPRADTQYF
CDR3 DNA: TGTGCCAGCAGCCCGTCCCCACGAGCAGATACGCAGTATTTT

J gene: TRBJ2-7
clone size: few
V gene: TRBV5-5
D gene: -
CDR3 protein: CASSLGDSSYEQYF
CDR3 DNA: TGTGCCAGCAGCTTGGGAGATAGCTCCTACGAGCAGTACTTC

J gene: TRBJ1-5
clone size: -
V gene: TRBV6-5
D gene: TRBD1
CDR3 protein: CASSLGTGYQPQHF
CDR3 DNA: TGTGCCAGCAGTTTAGGGACAGGGTATCAGCCCCAGCATTTT

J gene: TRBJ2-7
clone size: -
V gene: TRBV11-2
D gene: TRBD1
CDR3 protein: CASSRQGAGSYEQYF
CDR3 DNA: TGTGCCAGCAGCCGACAGGGGGCGGGAAGCTACGAGCAGTACTTC

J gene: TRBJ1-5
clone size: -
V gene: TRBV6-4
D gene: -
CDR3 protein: CASSVQGGQPQHF
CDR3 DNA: TGTGCCAGTTCAGTACAGGGAGGGCAGCCCCAGCATTTT

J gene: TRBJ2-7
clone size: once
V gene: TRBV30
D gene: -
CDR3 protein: CAWSRQGLGEQYF
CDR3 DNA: TGTGCCTGGAGTCGGCAGGGGTTGGGCGAGCAGTACTTC

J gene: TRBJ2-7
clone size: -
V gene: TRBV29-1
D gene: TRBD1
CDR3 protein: CSVEGQGAFEQYF
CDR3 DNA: TGCAGCGTTGAGGGACAGGGGGCTTTCGAGCAGTACTTC

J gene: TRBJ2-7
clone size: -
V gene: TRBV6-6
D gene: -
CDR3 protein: CASSYSRGLYEQYF
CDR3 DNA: TGTGCCAGCAGTTACTCCAGGGGCTTATACGAGCAGTACTTC

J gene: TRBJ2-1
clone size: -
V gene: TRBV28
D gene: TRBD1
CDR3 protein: CASSSTGQFNNEQFF
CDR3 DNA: TGTGCCAGCAGTTCAACGGGACAGTTCAACAATGAGCAGTTCTTC

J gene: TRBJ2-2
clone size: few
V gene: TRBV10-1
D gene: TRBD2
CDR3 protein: CASSRAGGSGELFF
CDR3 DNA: TGCGCCAGCAGCCGGGCCGGGGGGTCCGGGGAGCTGTTTTTT

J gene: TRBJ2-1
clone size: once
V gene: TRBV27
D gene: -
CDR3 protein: CASSFGGGYNEQFF
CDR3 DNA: TGTGCCAGCAGTTTTGGCGGAGGATACAATGAGCAGTTCTTC

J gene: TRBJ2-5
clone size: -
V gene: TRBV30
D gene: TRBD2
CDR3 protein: CAWAMTSARYQETQYF
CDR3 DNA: TGTGCCTGGGCCATGACTAGCGCTAGGTACCAAGAGACCCAGTACTTC

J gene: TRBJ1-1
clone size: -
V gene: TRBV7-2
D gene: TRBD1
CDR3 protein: CASSQQGTNTEAFF
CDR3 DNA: TGTGCCAGCAGCCAACAGGGGACGAACACTGAAGCTTTCTTT